Below are 17 T cell receptor beta chains sequenced from a single sample in a study of T cells in women clearing cervical HPV infection. Here immunoSEQ multiplex PCR was the method, and the copy in TCRdb shows in-frame clones only, minus some. This specimen shows around 37,000 clones; the ten leading clones hold 6.4%. Sequenced input: blood buffy coat. The receptors derive from a woman between 18 and 70 years old with a cervical HPV16 infection that either progressed to CIN3+ or cleared (not recorded which).

Of note for this clone: Coverage ceases 3 residues before the CDR3 finishes, and the germline J gene fills in the end. The chain couples TRBV7-3 to TRBJ1-1; D gene uncertain. Trimming took off 1 base at V and 4 bases at J, with 7 bases between the two ends. CDR1 and CDR2 (germline): SGHTA, FQGTGA. The CDR3 sequence is 13 residues long. CDR3 bases read: TGTGCCAGCAGCTTAAAGGTGTCCACTGAA. Its translation is CASSLKVSTE. The entire CDR3 protein reads CASSLKVSTEAFF.

Worth noting for this clone: The CDR3 end falls 3 residues outside the read, so it is completed with the germline J gene. The chain is built from TRBV19 and TRBJ2-3; the match to TRBD2 covers 15 bases. This CDR3 is built from 19 residues. Germline V gives CDR1 LNHDA, CDR2 SQIVND (reference sequence). The V segment lost 5 bases and the J segment 1 base; nucleotides outside the gene matches: 10. This CDR3 reads CASSFRTSGGAKGTDTQYF. The part of the CDR3 DNA that was read is TGTGCCAGTAGTTTCAGGACTAGCGGGGGGGCGAAAGGCACAGATACG.

As regards this clone: The sequence runs out 3 residues before the end of the CDR3; the remainder is reconstructed from the germline J gene. V gene TRBV19 combines with J gene TRBJ2-3, with 9 bases fitting TRBD1. The CDR3 has 15 residues. Germline CDR1 is LNHDA and CDR2 is SQIVND (reference sequence). The CDR3 here is CASSMGTGLHQPQYF. The part of the CDR3 DNA that was read is TGTGCCAGTAGTATGGGGACAGGGCTACATCAGCCG. The entire variable domain, with the rest obtained from reference TRBV19 and TRBJ2-3, is as follows: DGGITQSPKYLFRKEGQNVTLSCEQNLNHDAMYWYRQDPGQGLRLIYYSQIVNDFQKGDIAEGYSVSREKKESFPLTVTSAQKNPTAFYLCASSMGTGLHQPQYFGPGTRLTVL.

Points on this clone: The CDR3 end is not reached by the read, which stops 3 residues before it; the germline J gene fills it in. The V gene is TRBV19, the J gene TRBJ2-7, with D maybe TRBD2 (5 bases). The CDR3 spans 14 residues. The V gene lost 4 bases and the J gene lost 2 bases, with 12 bases spanning the gap. The germline gives CDR1 LNHDA, CDR2 SQIVND (reference sequence). The DNA read from the CDR3 is TGTGCCAGTAGTAGGCCGGACTTGACCTACGAG. Its translation is CASSRPDLTYE. The CDR3 as a whole reads CASSRPDLTYEQYF.

About this clone: Read data end 3 residues before the CDR3 end; the end is taken from the germline J gene. The chain carries TRBV18 and TRBJ1-1; no reliable D call. V was clipped by 6 bases and J by 7 bases, with 12 bases between them. CDR1 KGHSH and CDR2 LQKENI come from the germline V gene. CDR3 length: 12 amino acids. The CDR3 region is CASSLKTSEAFF. Incomplete CDR3 DNA: TGTGCCAGCTCCCTTAAAACAAGTGAA.

About this clone itself: The sequenced fragment ends 3 residues before the CDR3 boundary, so the rest is inferred from the germline J gene. The chain couples TRBV6-2 or TRBV6-3 to TRBJ2-7; maybe TRBD1 (5 bases). The CDR3 is 14 residues long. Germline V gene sequence: CDR1 MNHEY, CDR2 SVGEGT. With 7 bases removed from V and 2 bases from J, the gap between germline ends came to 15 bases. CDR3 region: CASTEQDQTYEQYF. CDR3 DNA (partial): TGTGCCAGCACGGAACAGGACCAGACCTACGAG.

Notes on this clone: The junction does not match germline at one end; this may be a read error. The sequenced CDR3 bases are TGCGCCAGCAGCCTCTCGAGTACAGGGAATAACAATCAGCCC. It is translated as CASSLSSTGNNNQP. Given in full, the CDR3 is CASSLSSTGNNNQPQHF. The chain is built from TRBV4-2 and TRBJ1-5; perhaps TRBD1 as D (6 bases). The CDR3 is cut off 3 residues early in the read; its end comes from the germline J gene. CDR1 is LGHNA and CDR2 is YNFKEQ in the germline V gene. There are 17 residues in the CDR3.

Remarks on this clone: The read finishes 3 residues shy of the CDR3 end, and the germline J gene is used to complete it. V and J are TRBV14 and TRBJ2-1; TRBD1 matches at 7 bases. V lost 1 base to trimming and J lost 4 bases; unmatched junction nucleotides: 19. This CDR3 is built from 20 residues. The germline V gene encodes CDR1 SGHDN and CDR2 FVKESK. The covered CDR3 bases are TGTGCCAGCAGCCAAGCAACGACAGGGTTATTTACCGGTTCGTACAATGAG. Amino acids: CASSQATTGLFTGSYNE. The entire CDR3 reads CASSQATTGLFTGSYNEQFF.

As for this clone: The read terminates 3 residues ahead of where the CDR3 ends, so the germline J gene completes it. The rearrangement joins TRBV5-5 to TRBJ2-7, with TRBD1 matching 9 bases. The CDR3 loop spans 14 amino acids. Germline loops: CDR1 SGHKS, CDR2 YYEKEE (reference sequence). J gave up 4 bases and V 4 bases, and 6 bases lay outside the gene matches. The DNA read from the CDR3 is TGTGCCAGCAGCCGGGACAGGGTGGGTTACGAG. Amino acids: CASSRDRVGYE. The CDR3 in full is CASSRDRVGYEQYF.

Details on this clone: The CDR3 end falls 3 residues outside the read, so it is completed with the germline J gene. This chain links TRBV20-1 with TRBJ2-3, with 13 bases matching TRBD2. Germline V CDR1 and CDR2: DFQATT, SNEGSKA (reference sequence). The CDR3 consists of 17 residues. The V segment lost 0 bases and the J segment 5 bases; nucleotides outside the gene matches: 8. The DNA read from the CDR3 is TGCAGTGCTAGAGATGTACTAGCGGGAGGGGTAGTAGATACG. Encoded protein: CSARDVLAGGVVDT. The CDR3 as a whole reads CSARDVLAGGVVDTQYF.

Remarks on this clone: The missing CDR3 end, 3 residues past where the read stops, is filled in from the germline J gene. This chain connects TRBV18 to TRBJ1-1; no reliable D call. The germline V and J ends were trimmed by 5 bases and 1 base, with 8 bases remaining between them. This CDR3 has 13 residues. CDR1 KGHSH and CDR2 LQKENI come from the germline V gene. The CDR3 reads CASSSLRNTEAFF. The sequenced part of the CDR3 DNA is TGTGCCAGCTCATCTCTCAGGAACACTGAA.

Comments on this clone: The read comes to an end 3 residues before the CDR3 does, leaving the germline J gene to fill in the end. The same CDR3 can be traced to other DNA sequences in this sample. The rearrangement uses TRBV5-1 and TRBJ2-5; D is uncertain. The CDR3 length is 14 residues. V lost 0 bases and J lost 1, with 7 bases in between. Germline V gene lookup returns CDR1 SGHRS and CDR2 YFSETQ. CDR3 bases read: TGCGCCAGCAGCTTGGTTGCCAGCCAAGAGACC. The encoded protein is CASSLVASQET. The entire CDR3 protein reads CASSLVASQETQYF.

To note about this clone: Read coverage stops 3 residues before the CDR3 terminus; the germline J gene supplies the remainder. J is TRBJ1-1 and V is TRBV7-6; no definite D call. CDR1 is SGHVS and CDR2 is FNYEAQ in the germline V gene. The length of the CDR3 is 15 residues. Trimming stripped 0 bases from V and 3 bases from J, with 11 bases between. The sequenced CDR3 bases are TGTGCCAGCAGCTTAGCCGGGGTTGATGACACTGAA. This translates into CASSLAGVDDTE. In full, the CDR3 reads CASSLAGVDDTEAFF.

For this clone: From the germline J gene comes the end of the CDR3, since the read stops 3 residues before it. The chain links TRBV4-2 to TRBJ2-3, with 9 positions matching TRBD2. The CDR3 is 17 amino acids. Losses at the gene ends were 4 bases for V and 0 bases for J; bases not matched to a gene: 8. The germline CDR1 and CDR2 sequences are LGHNA and YNFKEQ. The CDR3: CASSLLAGGTSTDTQYF. CDR3 bases read: TGTGCCAGCAGCCTGTTGGCGGGGGGGACTAGCACAGATACG.

Concerning this clone: The sequenced fragment ends 3 residues before the CDR3 boundary, so the rest is inferred from the germline J gene. The chain uses TRBV20-1 and TRBJ2-3, with a possible D match to TRBD1 (7 bases). The CDR3 has 14 residues. The germline CDR1 and CDR2 sequences are DFQATT and SNEGSKA (reference sequence). The CDR3 bases that were read are TGCAGTGTCATACGACAGGGACTTCAAGAGACG. As protein: CSVIRQGLQET. The entire CDR3 is CSVIRQGLQETQYF.

The CDR3 bases that were read are TGTGCCAGCAGCTTAGCAGAGGGCCCCTATGGT. Residues: CASSLAEGPYG. The whole CDR3 region reads CASSLAEGPYGQYF. This rearrangement joins TRBV7-8 to TRBJ2-4; tentative D call: TRBD2 (5 bases). The DNA ends 3 residues before the CDR3 does, and the rest of the CDR3 is filled in from the germline J gene. Germline-derived CDR1 and CDR2 are SGHVS and FQNEAQ. This CDR3 is built from 14 residues.

CDR3: CASSLVGGTYNDYTF. CDR3 bases read: TGTGCCAGCAGCTTAGTCGGGGGGACCTACAATGAC. This chain joins TRBV7-2 and TRBJ1-2; TRBD1 might be the D (5 bases). The read stops 3 residues short of the end of the CDR3; the missing end is completed from the germline J gene. The CDR3 is 15 amino acids. The germline V gene has CDR1 SGHTA and CDR2 FQGNSA.